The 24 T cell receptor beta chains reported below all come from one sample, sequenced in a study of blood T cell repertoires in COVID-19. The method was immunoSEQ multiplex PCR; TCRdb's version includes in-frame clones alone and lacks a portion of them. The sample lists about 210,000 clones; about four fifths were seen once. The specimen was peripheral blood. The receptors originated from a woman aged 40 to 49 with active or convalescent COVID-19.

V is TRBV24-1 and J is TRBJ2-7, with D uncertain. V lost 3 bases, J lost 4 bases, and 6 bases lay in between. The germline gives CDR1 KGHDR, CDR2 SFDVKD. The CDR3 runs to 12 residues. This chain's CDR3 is CATSDQEYEQYF. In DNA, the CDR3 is TGTGCCACCAGTGATCAAGAGTACGAGCAGTACTTC.

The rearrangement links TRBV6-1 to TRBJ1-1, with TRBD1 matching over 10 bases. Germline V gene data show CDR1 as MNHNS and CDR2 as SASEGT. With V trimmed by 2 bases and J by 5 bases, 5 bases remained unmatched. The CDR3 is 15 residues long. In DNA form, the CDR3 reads TGTGCCAGCAGTGAACCGGGACAGGGGAGGACTGAAGCTTTCTTT. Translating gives CASSEPGQGRTEAFF.

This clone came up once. CDR3 region: CASSLRGFEAFF. The CDR3 DNA is TGTGCCAGCAGTTTAAGAGGGTTTGAAGCTTTCTTT. The J gene is TRBJ1-1, the V gene TRBV28; D not resolved. The CDR3 loop spans 12 amino acids. The V and J ends lost 2 bases and 7 bases respectively, with 8 bases between them. Germline lookup yields CDR1 MDHEN and CDR2 SYDVKM.

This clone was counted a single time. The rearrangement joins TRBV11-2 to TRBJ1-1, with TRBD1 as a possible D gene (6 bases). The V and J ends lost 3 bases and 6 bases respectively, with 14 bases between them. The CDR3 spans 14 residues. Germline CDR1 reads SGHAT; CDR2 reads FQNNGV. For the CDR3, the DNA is TGTGCCAGCAGCTTGTTCAGGGGATATTCTGAAGCTTTCTTT. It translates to CASSLFRGYSEAFF.

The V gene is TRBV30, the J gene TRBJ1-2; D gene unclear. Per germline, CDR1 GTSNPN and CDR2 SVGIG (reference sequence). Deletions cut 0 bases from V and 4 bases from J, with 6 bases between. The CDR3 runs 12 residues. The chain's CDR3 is CAWSVPSYGYTF. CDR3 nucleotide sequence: TGTGCCTGGAGTGTCCCTAGCTATGGCTACACCTTC.

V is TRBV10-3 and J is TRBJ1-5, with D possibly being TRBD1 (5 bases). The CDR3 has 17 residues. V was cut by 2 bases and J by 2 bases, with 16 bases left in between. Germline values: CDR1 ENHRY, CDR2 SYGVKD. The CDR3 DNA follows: TGTGCCATCAGTGAGACCGGGGGATTCGTAGGCAATCAGCCCCAGCATTTT. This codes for CAISETGGFVGNQPQHF.

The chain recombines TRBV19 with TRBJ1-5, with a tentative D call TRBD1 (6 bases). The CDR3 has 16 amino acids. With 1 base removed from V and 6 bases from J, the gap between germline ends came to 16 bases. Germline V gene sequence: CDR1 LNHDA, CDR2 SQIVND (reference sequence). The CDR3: CASSIGWAGDTQPQHF. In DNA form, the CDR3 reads TGTGCCAGTAGTATAGGTTGGGCAGGGGACACTCAGCCCCAGCATTTT.

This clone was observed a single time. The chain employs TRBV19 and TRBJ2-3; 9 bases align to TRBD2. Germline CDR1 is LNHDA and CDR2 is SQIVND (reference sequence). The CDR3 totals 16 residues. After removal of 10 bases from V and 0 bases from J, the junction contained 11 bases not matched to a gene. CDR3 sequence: CATRPGLAASTDTQYF. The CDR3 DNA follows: TGTGCCACAAGACCGGGACTAGCAGCTAGCACAGATACGCAGTATTTT.

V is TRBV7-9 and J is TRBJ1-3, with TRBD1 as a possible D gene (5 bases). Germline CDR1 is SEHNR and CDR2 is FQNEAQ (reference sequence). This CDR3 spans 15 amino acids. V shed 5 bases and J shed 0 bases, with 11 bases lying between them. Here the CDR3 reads CASSREGLSGNTIYF. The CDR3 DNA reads TGTGCCAGCAGCCGGGAGGGGCTCTCTGGAAACACCATATATTTT.

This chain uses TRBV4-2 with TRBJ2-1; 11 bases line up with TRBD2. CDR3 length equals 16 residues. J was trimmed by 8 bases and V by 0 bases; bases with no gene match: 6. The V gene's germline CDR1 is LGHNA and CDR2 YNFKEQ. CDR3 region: CASSQDRASGGYEQFF. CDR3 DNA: TGTGCCAGCAGCCAAGATAGGGCTAGCGGGGGGTATGAGCAGTTCTTC.

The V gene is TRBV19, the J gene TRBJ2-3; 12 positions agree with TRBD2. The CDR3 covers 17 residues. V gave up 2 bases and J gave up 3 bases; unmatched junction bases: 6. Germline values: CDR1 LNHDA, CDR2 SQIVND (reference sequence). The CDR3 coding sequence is TGTGCCAGTAGTATACTCGGACTAGCGGGGTATACAGATACGCAGTATTTT. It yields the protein CASSILGLAGYTDTQYF.

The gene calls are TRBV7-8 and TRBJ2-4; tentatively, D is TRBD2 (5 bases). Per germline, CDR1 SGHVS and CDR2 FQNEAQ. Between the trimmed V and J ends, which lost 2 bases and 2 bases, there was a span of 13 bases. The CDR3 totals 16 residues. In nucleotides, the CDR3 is TGTGCCAGCAGCTTATTACCCCCGGGATCCAAAAACATTCAGTACTTC. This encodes CASSLLPPGSKNIQYF.

The DNA of the CDR3 is TGTGCCAGCAGTGAGGCAGGGGGCTGGTATGAGCAGTTCTTC. It specifies CASSEAGGWYEQFF. V is TRBV6-1 and J is TRBJ2-1; 8 bases fit TRBD1. The CDR3 contains 14 residues. Germline V gives CDR1 MNHNS, CDR2 SASEGT. V trimming: 3 bases; J trimming: 8 bases; junction bases outside the gene matches: 6.

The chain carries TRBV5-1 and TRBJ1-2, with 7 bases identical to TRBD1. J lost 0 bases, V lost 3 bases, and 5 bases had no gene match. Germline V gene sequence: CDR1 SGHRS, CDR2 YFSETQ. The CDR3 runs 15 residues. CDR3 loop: CASSSGQAANYGYTF. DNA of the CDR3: TGCGCCAGCAGCTCAGGACAGGCTGCTAACTATGGCTACACCTTC.

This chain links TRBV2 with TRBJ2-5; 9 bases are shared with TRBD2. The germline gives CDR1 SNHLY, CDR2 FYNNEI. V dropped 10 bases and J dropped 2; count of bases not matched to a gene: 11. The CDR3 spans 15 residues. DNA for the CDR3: TGTGCCAACCCTTCTAGCGGGGATACACAAGAGACCCAGTACTTC. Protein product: CANPSSGDTQETQYF.

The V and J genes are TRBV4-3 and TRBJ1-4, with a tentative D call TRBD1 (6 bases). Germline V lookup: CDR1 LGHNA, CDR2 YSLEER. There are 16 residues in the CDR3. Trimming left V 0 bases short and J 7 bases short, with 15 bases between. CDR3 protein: CASSQEEGGGGEKLFF. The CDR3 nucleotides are TGCGCCAGCAGCCAAGAAGAGGGAGGGGGGGGTGAAAAACTGTTTTTT.

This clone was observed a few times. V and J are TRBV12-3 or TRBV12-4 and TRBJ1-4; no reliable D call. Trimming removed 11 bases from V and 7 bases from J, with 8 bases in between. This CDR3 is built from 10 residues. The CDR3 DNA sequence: TGTGCCGGTTACAGTGAAAAACTGTTTTTT. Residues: CAGYSEKLFF.

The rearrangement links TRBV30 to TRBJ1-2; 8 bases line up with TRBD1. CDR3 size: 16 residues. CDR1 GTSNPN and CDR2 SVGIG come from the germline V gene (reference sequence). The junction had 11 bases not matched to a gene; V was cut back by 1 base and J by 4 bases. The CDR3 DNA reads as TGTGCCTGGAGTGGGACAGGGCCACCTATATTCTATGGCTACACCTTC. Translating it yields CAWSGTGPPIFYGYTF.

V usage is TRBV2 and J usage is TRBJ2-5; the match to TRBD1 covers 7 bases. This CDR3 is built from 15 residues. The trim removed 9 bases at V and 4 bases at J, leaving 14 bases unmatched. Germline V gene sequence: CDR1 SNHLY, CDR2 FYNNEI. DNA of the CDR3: TGTGCCAGAGAGGGGGCTAGCCGAACGAGAGAGACCCAGTACTTC. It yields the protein CAREGASRTRETQYF.

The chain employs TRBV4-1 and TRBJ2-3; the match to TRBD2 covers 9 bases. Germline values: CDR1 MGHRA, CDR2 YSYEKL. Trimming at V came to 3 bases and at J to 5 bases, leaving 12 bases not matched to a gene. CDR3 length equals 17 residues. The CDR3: CASSHPGTSREQDTQYF. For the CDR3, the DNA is TGCGCCAGCAGCCACCCCGGGACTAGCCGAGAACAAGATACGCAGTATTTT.

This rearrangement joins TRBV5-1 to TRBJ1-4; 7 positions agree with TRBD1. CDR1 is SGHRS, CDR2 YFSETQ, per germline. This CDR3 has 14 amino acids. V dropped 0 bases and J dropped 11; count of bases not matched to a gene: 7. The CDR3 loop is CASSLGSGTEKLFF. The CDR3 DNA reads TGCGCCAGCAGCTTGGGCTCCGGGACAGAGAAACTGTTTTTT.

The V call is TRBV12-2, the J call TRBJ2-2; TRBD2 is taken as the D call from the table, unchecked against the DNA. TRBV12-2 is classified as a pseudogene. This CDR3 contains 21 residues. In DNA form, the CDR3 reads TGTGCAAGTCGCTTGCTACCCAAAAGGACTAGCGGGAGGAGGGGCACCGGGGAGCTGTTTTTT. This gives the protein CASRLLPKRTSGRRGTGELFF.

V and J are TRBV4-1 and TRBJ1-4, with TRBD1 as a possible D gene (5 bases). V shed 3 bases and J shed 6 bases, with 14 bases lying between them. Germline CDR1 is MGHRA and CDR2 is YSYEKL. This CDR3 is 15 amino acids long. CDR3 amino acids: CASSQLWGTHEKLFF. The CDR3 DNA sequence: TGCGCCAGCAGCCAGTTGTGGGGGACTCATGAAAAACTGTTTTTT.

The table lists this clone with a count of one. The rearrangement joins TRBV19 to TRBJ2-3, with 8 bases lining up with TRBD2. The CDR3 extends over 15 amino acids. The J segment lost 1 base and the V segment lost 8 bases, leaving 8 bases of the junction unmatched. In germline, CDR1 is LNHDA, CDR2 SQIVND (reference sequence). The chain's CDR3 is CASRRGLVGTDTQYF. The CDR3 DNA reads TGTGCCAGTCGCAGGGGACTAGTTGGCACAGATACGCAGTATTTT.